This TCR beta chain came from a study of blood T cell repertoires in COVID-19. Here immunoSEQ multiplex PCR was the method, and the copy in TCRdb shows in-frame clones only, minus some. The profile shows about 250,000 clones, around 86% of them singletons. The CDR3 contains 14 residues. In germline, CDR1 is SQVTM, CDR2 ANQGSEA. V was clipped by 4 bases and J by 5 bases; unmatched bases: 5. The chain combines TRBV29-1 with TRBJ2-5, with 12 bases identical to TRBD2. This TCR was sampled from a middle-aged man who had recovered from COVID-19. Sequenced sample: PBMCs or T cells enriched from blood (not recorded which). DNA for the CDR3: TGCAGCGTTGTCACTAGCGGGGGGTGGGAGACCCAGTACTTC. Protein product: CSVVTSGGWETQYF.